This TCR beta chain originates from a study of blood T cell repertoires in COVID-19. Germline loops: CDR1 LNHNV, CDR2 YYDKDF (reference sequence). The length of the CDR3 is 12 residues. With 8 bases removed from V and 6 bases from J, the gap between germline ends came to 11 bases. The authors' processing: Amplification with reference gene primers provided the estimates of nucleated cell counts. The protocol was immunoSEQ multiplex PCR, while the TCRdb copy is restricted to in-frame clones and leaves out a portion. V and J calls plus clone size are reproduced from that table; the DNA served to infer D and trimming. In the table there are about 34,000 clones, roughly 80% of which are singletons.

The V call is TRBV15, the J call TRBJ1-5; weak D call: TRBD1 (5 bases). The specimen sequenced was peripheral blood. This receptor was obtained from a man older than 75 with active or convalescent COVID-19. The CDR3 nucleotides are TGTGCCACCGCAGGGTGGGGTCAGCCCCAGCATTTT. This translates into CATAGWGQPQHF.